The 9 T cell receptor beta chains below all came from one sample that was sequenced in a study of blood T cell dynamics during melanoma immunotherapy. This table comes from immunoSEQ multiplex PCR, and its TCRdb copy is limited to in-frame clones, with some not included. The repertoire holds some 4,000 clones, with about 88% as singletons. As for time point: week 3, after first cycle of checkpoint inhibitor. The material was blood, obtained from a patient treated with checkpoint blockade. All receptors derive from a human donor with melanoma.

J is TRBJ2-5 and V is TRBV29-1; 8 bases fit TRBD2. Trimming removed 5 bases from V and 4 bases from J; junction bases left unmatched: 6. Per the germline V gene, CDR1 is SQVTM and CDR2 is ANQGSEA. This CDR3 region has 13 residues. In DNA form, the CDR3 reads TGCAGCGTTTCGGGGGGGCTAAGAGAGACCCAGTACTTC. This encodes CSVSGGLRETQYF.

The CDR3 loop is CASKAGVLTGELFF. The CDR3 bases are TGTGCCAGCAAGGCGGGAGTGCTTACCGGGGAGCTGTTTTTT. V usage is TRBV27 and J usage is TRBJ2-2; TRBD2 aligns across 7 bases. The V and J ends lost 7 bases and 5 bases, in that order; junction bases with no gene match: 7. The germline gives CDR1 MNHEY, CDR2 SMNVEV (reference sequence). This CDR3 comprises 14 residues.

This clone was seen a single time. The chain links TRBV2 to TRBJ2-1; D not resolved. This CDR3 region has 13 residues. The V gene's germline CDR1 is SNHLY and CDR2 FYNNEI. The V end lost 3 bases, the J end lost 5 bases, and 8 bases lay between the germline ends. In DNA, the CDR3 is TGTGCCAGCAGTGACTACCCGAACAATGAGCAGTTCTTC. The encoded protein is CASSDYPNNEQFF. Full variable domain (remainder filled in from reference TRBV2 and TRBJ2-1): EPEVTQTPSHQVTQMGQEVILRCVPISNHLYFYWYRQILGQKVEFLVSFYNNEISEKSEIFDDQFSVERPDGSNFTLKIRSTKLEDSAMYFCASSDYPNNEQFFGPGTRLTVL.

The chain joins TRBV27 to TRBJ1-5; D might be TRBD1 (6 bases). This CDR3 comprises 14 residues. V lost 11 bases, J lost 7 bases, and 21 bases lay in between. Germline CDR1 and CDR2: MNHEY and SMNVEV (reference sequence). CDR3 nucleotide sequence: TGTGCCGTGGCAGAGGGGGGGAGGAACCAGCCCCAGCATTTT. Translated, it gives CAVAEGGRNQPQHF.

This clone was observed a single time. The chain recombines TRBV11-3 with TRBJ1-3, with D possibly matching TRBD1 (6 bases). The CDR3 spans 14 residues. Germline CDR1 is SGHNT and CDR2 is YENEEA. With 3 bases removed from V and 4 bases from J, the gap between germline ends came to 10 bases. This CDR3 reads CASSFSGGGNTIYF. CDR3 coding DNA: TGTGCCAGCAGCTTTTCGGGGGGCGGAAACACCATATATTTT.

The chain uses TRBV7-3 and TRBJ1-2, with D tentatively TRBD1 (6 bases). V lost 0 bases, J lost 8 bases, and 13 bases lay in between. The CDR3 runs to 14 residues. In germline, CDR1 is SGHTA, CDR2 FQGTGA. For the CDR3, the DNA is TGTGCCAGCAGCTTAACCGGCAGGGGCCTCGGCTACACCTTC. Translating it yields CASSLTGRGLGYTF.

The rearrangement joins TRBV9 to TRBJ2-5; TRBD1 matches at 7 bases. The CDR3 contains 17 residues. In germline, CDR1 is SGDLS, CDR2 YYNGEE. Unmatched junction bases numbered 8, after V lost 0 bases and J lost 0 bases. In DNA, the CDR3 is TGTGCCAGCAGCGTAGGGCACCAACAGGGGCACCAAGAGACCCAGTACTTC. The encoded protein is CASSVGHQQGHQETQYF.

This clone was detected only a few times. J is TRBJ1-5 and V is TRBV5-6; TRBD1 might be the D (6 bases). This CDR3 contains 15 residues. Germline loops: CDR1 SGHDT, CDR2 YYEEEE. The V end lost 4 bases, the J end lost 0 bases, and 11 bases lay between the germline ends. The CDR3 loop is CASSQTGYSNQPQHF. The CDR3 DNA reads TGTGCCAGCAGCCAGACAGGATATAGCAATCAGCCCCAGCATTTT.

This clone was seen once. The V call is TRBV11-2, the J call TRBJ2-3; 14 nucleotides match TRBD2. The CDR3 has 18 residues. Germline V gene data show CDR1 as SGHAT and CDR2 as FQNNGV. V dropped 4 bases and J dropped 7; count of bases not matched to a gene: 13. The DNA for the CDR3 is TGTGCCAGCAGCTCCGGGACTAGCGGGGGCCATCAACGAAATACGCAGTATTTT. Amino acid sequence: CASSSGTSGGHQRNTQYF.